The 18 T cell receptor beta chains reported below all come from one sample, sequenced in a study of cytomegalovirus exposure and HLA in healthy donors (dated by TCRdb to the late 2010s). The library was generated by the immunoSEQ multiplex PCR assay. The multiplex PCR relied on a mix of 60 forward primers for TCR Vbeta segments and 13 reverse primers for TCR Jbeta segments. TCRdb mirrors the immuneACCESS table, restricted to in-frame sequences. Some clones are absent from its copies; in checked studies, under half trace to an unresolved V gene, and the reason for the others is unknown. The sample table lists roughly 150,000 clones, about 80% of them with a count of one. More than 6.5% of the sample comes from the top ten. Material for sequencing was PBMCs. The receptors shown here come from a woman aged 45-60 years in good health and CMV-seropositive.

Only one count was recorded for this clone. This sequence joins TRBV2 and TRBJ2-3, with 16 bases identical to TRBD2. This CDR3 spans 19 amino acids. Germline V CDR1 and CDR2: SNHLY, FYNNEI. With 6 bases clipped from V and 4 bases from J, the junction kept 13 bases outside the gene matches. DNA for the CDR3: TGTGCCAGCAGCAGAATGAGGGGGACTAGCGGGGGGGACGCAGATACGCAGTATTTT. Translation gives CASSRMRGTSGGDADTQYF. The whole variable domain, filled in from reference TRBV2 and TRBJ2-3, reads EPEVTQTPSHQVTQMGQEVILRCVPISNHLYFYWYRQILGQKVEFLVSFYNNEISEKSEIFDDQFSVERPDGSNFTLKIRSTKLEDSAMYFCASSRMRGTSGGDADTQYFGPGTRLTVL.

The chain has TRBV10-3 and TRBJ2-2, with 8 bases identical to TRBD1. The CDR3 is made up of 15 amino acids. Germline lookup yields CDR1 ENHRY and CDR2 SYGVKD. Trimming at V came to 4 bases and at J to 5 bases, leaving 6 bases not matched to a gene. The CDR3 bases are TGTGCCATCAGTGGAACAGGGGGAGTAACCGGGGAGCTGTTTTTT. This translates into CAISGTGGVTGELFF.

The CDR3 bases are TGTGCCAGCAGCTTAGAAGCCGGTAGCTCCTACGAGCAGTACTTC. Translating it yields CASSLEAGSSYEQYF. The gene calls are TRBV7-8 and TRBJ2-7; the D is unclear. Trimming removed 1 base at V and 0 bases at J, with 10 bases between. The germline V gene encodes CDR1 SGHVS and CDR2 FQNEAQ. This CDR3 is built from 15 residues.

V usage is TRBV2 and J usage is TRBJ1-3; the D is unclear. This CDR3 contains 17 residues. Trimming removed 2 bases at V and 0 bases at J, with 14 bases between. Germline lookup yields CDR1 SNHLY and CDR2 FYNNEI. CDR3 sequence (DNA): TGTGCCAGCAGTGAACCTTTCCCACCGAGCTCTGGAAACACCATATATTTT. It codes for CASSEPFPPSSGNTIYF. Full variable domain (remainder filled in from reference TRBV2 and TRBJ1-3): EPEVTQTPSHQVTQMGQEVILRCVPISNHLYFYWYRQILGQKVEFLVSFYNNEISEKSEIFDDQFSVERPDGSNFTLKIRSTKLEDSAMYFCASSEPFPPSSGNTIYFGEGSWLTVV.

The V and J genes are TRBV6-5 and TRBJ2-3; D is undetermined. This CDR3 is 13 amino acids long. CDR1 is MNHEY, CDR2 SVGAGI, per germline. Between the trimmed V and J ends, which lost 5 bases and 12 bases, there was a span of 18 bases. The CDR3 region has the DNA TGTGCCAGCAGTGCGACTGTCGTTAATAGTCAGTATTTT. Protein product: CASSATVVNSQYF.

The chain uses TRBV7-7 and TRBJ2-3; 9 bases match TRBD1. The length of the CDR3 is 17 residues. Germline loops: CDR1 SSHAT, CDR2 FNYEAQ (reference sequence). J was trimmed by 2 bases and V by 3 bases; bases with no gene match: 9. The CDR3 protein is CASSLGTGSSHTDTQYF. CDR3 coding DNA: TGTGCCAGCAGCTTGGGGACAGGGAGTTCACACACAGATACGCAGTATTTT. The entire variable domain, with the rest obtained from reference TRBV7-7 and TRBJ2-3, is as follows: GAGVSQSPRYKVTKRGQDVTLRCDPISSHATLYWYQQALGQGPEFLTYFNYEAQPDKSGLPSDRFSAERPEGSISTLTIQRTEQRDSAMYRCASSLGTGSSHTDTQYFGPGTRLTVL.

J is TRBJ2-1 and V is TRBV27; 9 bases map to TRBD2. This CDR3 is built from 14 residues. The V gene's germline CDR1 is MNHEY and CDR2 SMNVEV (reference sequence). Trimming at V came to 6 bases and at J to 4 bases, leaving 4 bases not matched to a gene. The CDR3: CASSRAGGYNEQFF. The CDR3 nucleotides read TGTGCCAGCAGCAGAGCGGGGGGATACAATGAGCAGTTCTTC.

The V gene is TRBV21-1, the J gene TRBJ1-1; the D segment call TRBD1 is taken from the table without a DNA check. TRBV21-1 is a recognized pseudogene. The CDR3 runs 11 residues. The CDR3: CASSSRQGAFF. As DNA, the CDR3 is TGTGCCAGCAGCAGTAGACAGGGGGCTTTCTTT.

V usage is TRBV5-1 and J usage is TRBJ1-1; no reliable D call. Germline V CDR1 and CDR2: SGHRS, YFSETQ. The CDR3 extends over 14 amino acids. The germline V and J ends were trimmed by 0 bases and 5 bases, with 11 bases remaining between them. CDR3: CASSLVQVGTEAFF. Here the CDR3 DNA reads TGCGCCAGCAGCTTGGTGCAGGTTGGGACTGAAGCTTTCTTT.

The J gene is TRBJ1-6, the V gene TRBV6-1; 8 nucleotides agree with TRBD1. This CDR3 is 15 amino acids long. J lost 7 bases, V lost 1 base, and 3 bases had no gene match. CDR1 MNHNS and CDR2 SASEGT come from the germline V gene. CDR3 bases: TGTGCCAGCAGTGAAGTAAGGGACAGGAATTCACCCCTCCACTTT. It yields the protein CASSEVRDRNSPLHF.

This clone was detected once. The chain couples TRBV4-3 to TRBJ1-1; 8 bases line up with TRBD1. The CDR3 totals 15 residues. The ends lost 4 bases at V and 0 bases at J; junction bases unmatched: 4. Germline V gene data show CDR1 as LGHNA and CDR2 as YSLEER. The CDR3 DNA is TGCGCCAGCAGCCCCTCGGACAGGGTGAACACTGAAGCTTTCTTT. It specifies CASSPSDRVNTEAFF.

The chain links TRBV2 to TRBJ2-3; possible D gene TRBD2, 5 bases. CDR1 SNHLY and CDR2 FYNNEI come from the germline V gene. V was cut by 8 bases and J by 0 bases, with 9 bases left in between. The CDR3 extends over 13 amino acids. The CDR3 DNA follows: TGTGCCAGCCACGGGGTCAGCACAGATACGCAGTATTTT. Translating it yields CASHGVSTDTQYF.

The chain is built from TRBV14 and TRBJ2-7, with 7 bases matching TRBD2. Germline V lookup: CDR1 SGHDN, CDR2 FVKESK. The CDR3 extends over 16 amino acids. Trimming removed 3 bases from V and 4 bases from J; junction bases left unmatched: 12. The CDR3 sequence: CASSQGGPGGDYEQYF. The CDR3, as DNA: TGTGCCAGCAGCCAGGGAGGACCGGGGGGAGATTACGAGCAGTACTTC.

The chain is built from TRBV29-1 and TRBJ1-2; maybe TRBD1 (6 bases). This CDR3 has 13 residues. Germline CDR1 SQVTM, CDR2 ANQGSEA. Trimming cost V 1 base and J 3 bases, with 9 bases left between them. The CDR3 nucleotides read TGCAGCGTTGAAGCGGACAGCTACTATGGCTACACCTTC. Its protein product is CSVEADSYYGYTF.

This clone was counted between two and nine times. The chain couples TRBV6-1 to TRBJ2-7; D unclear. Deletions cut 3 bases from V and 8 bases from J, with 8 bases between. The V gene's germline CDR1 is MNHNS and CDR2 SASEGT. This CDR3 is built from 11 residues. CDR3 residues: CASSDPQKQYF. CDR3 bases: TGTGCCAGCAGTGACCCACAGAAGCAGTACTTC.

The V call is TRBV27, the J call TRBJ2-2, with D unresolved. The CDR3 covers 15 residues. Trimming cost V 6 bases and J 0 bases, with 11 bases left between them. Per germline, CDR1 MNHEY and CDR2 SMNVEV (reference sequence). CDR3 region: CASSLDPTNTGELFF. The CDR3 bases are TGTGCCAGCAGCCTCGATCCTACGAACACCGGGGAGCTGTTTTTT.

The CDR3 nucleotides read TGCAGTGCTAGGGGGAGGGACGAGCAGTACTTC. Translated: CSARGRDEQYF. The chain joins TRBV20-1 to TRBJ2-7; TRBD2 matches at 7 bases. This CDR3 comprises 11 residues. Per the germline V gene, CDR1 is DFQATT and CDR2 is SNEGSKA (reference sequence). V was pared by 3 bases and J by 5 bases, with 1 base of the junction left unmatched.

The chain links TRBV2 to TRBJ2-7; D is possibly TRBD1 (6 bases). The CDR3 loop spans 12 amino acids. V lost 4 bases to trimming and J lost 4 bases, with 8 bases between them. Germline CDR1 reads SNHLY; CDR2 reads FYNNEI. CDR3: CASSGGGYEQYF. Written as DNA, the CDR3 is TGTGCCAGCAGTGGAGGGGGATACGAGCAGTACTTC.